The clone carrying this T cell receptor beta chain has only a few counts. These data come from a study of shared clonotypes between healthy human individuals. Those who donated were healthy HIV-negative adults, with no recent acute infections or vaccinations reported. With 1 base removed from V and 4 bases from J, the gap between germline ends came to 17 bases. The CDR3 is 18 residues long. Per the germline V gene, CDR1 is SGHTA and CDR2 is FQGNSA. Replicate PCRs from sorted subsets contained roughly 220 ng DNA, which is 31,000 or so T cell genomes. Measured with immunoSEQ multiplex PCR; TCRdb has only the in-frame clones, and not every one. The data contain about 1 million clones, more than 60% of them singletons.

The rearrangement joins TRBV7-2 to TRBJ1-6; the D gene is possibly TRBD1 (6 bases). Sequencing input: memory CD4+ T cells sorted from blood. Subset defined: CD45RA-negative fraction. The receptor was isolated from a man between 18 and 35 years old in good health. The CDR3 nucleotides are TGTGCCAGCAGCTTAGGAACAGGGTGGGGGAGGTATAATTCACCCCTCCACTTT. This translates into CASSLGTGWGRYNSPLHF.